A single sample gave rise to the 18 T cell receptor beta chains below, sequenced in a study of graft-versus-host responses after intestinal transplantation (dated by TCRdb to 2020 to 2023). Library preparation employed the immunoSEQ multiplex PCR assay. The table comes from immuneACCESS by way of TCRdb, which keeps in-frame sequences with V and J called. Part of the clones is missing from these tables; in studies checked, under half for an unresolved V gene and the rest for unknown reasons. A total of some 130,000 clones appear in this sample, roughly 92% of them only once. The ten largest account for under 0.2% of the sample. Their target antigens are unknown. The time point label on this specimen signifies: cells obtained before transplantation from donor or recipient. Sequenced here: unstimulated CD4+ T cells sorted from spleen or lymph node cells, sampled before intestinal transplant. The source is a human donor who received an intestinal transplant.

J is TRBJ2-3 and V is TRBV11-3, with unresolved D. The CDR3 runs 11 residues. CDR1 is SGHNT and CDR2 is YENEEA in the germline V gene. V dropped 5 bases and J dropped 6 bases, with 6 bases sitting between them. The chain's CDR3 is CASSQYDTQYF. Here the CDR3 DNA reads TGTGCCAGCAGCCAGTATGATACGCAGTATTTT.

This chain joins TRBV19 and TRBJ1-2; TRBD1 is a possible D gene (6 bases). The germline V gene has CDR1 LNHDA and CDR2 SQIVND (reference sequence). V lost 10 bases, J lost 4 bases, and 25 bases lay in between. CDR3 size: 16 residues. Here the CDR3 reads CATQRGAGDNPYGYTF. The CDR3 bases are TGTGCCACCCAAAGAGGGGCAGGGGACAACCCCTATGGCTACACCTTC. Using reference TRBV19 and TRBJ1-2 for the parts outside the CDR3, the full variable domain is DGGITQSPKYLFRKEGQNVTLSCEQNLNHDAMYWYRQDPGQGLRLIYYSQIVNDFQKGDIAEGYSVSREKKESFPLTVTSAQKNPTAFYLCATQRGAGDNPYGYTFGSGTRLTVV.

This clone was counted once. The V and J genes are TRBV10-2 and TRBJ2-7; TRBD1 agrees at 7 bases. CDR3 size: 15 residues. V lost 5 bases to trimming and J lost 2 bases; unmatched junction nucleotides: 9. Germline CDR1 reads WSHSY; CDR2 reads SAAADI. CDR3 in amino acids: CASSSPDRRTYEQYF. As DNA, the CDR3 is TGCGCCAGCAGTTCCCCGGACAGGCGAACCTACGAGCAGTACTTC.

The chain joins TRBV9 to TRBJ2-5; 9 bases match TRBD2. The CDR3 has 15 residues. J gave up 4 bases and V 0 bases, and 4 bases lay outside the gene matches. Per the germline V gene, CDR1 is SGDLS and CDR2 is YYNGEE. CDR3 sequence: CASSVGLAVGETQYF. CDR3 DNA sequence: TGTGCCAGCAGCGTAGGACTAGCGGTCGGAGAGACCCAGTACTTC.

This sequence joins TRBV6-5 and TRBJ1-4, with TRBD1 matching over 7 bases. The J segment lost 7 bases and the V segment lost 2 bases, leaving 4 bases of the junction unmatched. CDR3 length equals 14 residues. The germline V gene encodes CDR1 MNHEY and CDR2 SVGAGI. The DNA of the CDR3 is TGTGCCAGCAGTTACCAGCAGGGGGGTGAAAAACTGTTTTTT. It encodes CASSYQQGGEKLFF.

The rearrangement links TRBV7-8 to TRBJ1-1; D not certain. The CDR3 is 12 amino acids. In germline, CDR1 is SGHVS, CDR2 FQNEAQ. With 0 bases removed from V and 7 bases from J, the gap between germline ends came to 6 bases. This chain's CDR3 is CASSLAGLEAFF. The CDR3 bases are TGTGCCAGCAGCTTAGCCGGACTTGAAGCTTTCTTT.

The chain carries TRBV7-9 and TRBJ1-3; D uncertain. Germline V gene sequence: CDR1 SEHNR, CDR2 FQNEAQ (reference sequence). The CDR3 is 14 amino acids. Trimming cost V 1 base and J 0 bases, with 4 bases left between them. The CDR3 loop reads CASSLVDSGNTIYF. Here the CDR3 DNA reads TGTGCCAGCAGCTTAGTGGACTCTGGAAACACCATATATTTT.

The J gene is TRBJ2-3, the V gene TRBV7-9; TRBD1 aligns across 7 bases. V lost 5 bases to trimming and J lost 4 bases; unmatched junction nucleotides: 12. The germline CDR1 and CDR2 sequences are SEHNR and FQNEAQ (reference sequence). This CDR3 comprises 16 residues. The CDR3 reads CASSPRTTGVSDTQYF. CDR3 DNA: TGTGCCAGCAGCCCCCGGACAACAGGGGTCTCAGATACGCAGTATTTT.

The chain uses TRBV5-1 and TRBJ2-5; 10 bases line up with TRBD1. The V gene end was trimmed by 1 base and the J gene end by 2 bases; junction bases not matched to a gene: 2. The germline gives CDR1 SGHRS, CDR2 YFSETQ. CDR3 length: 15 residues. The CDR3 sequence is CASSLMGQGQETQYF. CDR3 coding DNA: TGCGCCAGCAGCTTGATGGGACAGGGGCAAGAGACCCAGTACTTC.

This sequence joins TRBV4-1 and TRBJ2-5; 9 bases match TRBD1. This CDR3 is built from 15 residues. V lost 4 bases and J lost 5; bases outside the gene matches: 8. The germline V gene has CDR1 MGHRA and CDR2 YSYEKL. In DNA, the CDR3 is TGCGCCAGCAGCCGGGGGGACAGGGATGTTGAGACCCAGTACTTC. Protein: CASSRGDRDVETQYF.

This clone was seen just once. The gene calls are TRBV5-1 and TRBJ1-2; TRBD1 is a possible D gene (5 bases). The CDR3 extends over 15 amino acids. Germline V gene lookup returns CDR1 SGHRS and CDR2 YFSETQ. Trimming left V 0 bases short and J 3 bases short, with 12 bases between. The CDR3 protein is CASSLEGRLYYGYTF. As DNA, the CDR3 is TGCGCCAGCAGCTTGGAGGGACGATTGTACTATGGCTACACCTTC.

V gene TRBV15 combines with J gene TRBJ2-5; D remains unclear. The V end lost 4 bases, the J end lost 2 bases, and 11 bases lay between the germline ends. Germline V gene lookup returns CDR1 LNHNV and CDR2 YYDKDF (reference sequence). This CDR3 has 14 residues. The CDR3 DNA sequence: TGTGCCACCAGCAAGGGCAGAAAACAAGAGACCCAGTACTTC. Its protein product is CATSKGRKQETQYF.

The CDR3 spells CASSRVRSGANVLTF. The CDR3 DNA reads as TGTGCCAGCAGTAGGGTCAGGTCTGGGGCCAACGTCCTGACTTTC. The chain carries TRBV27 and TRBJ2-6; D remains unclear. In germline, CDR1 is MNHEY, CDR2 SMNVEV (reference sequence). Trimming shortened V by 5 bases and J by 1 base, and 9 bases separated the two germline ends. This CDR3 spans 15 amino acids.

The genes are TRBV6-5 and TRBJ1-6; perhaps TRBD1 as D (5 bases). CDR3 length equals 13 residues. V lost 10 bases and J 6 bases, leaving 13 bases between the germline ends. Germline loops: CDR1 MNHEY, CDR2 SVGAGI. The CDR3 spells CATKRGLNSPLHF. The CDR3 DNA reads as TGTGCCACTAAAAGGGGCCTTAATTCACCCCTCCACTTT.

This clone was found a few times. V usage is TRBV5-4 and J usage is TRBJ2-2; maybe TRBD2 (5 bases). This CDR3 contains 14 residues. Germline V gene data show CDR1 as SGHNT and CDR2 as YYREEE (reference sequence). The V and J ends lost 10 bases and 3 bases respectively, with 16 bases between them. The CDR3 sequence is CAAAGSPHTGELFF. For the CDR3, the DNA is TGTGCCGCCGCGGGTTCCCCCCACACCGGGGAGCTGTTTTTT.

The chain joins TRBV6-5 to TRBJ2-2, with 7 bases lining up with TRBD2. The CDR3 sequence is 16 residues long. Per the germline V gene, CDR1 is MNHEY and CDR2 is SVGAGI. The J segment lost 7 bases and the V segment lost 4 bases, leaving 12 bases of the junction unmatched. CDR3 in amino acids: CASSSLGGVPGGELFF. The CDR3 DNA reads as TGTGCCAGCAGTTCGCTTGGGGGGGTTCCGGGCGGGGAGCTGTTTTTT.

This rearrangement joins TRBV18 to TRBJ2-7; D gene ambiguous. Deletions cut 3 bases from V and 5 bases from J, with 17 bases between. This CDR3 has 15 residues. Germline-derived CDR1 and CDR2 are KGHSH and LQKENI. The CDR3 protein is CASSPNRIGSDEQYF. CDR3 DNA sequence: TGTGCCAGCTCACCGAATAGAATAGGCTCTGACGAGCAGTACTTC. The whole variable domain, filled in from reference TRBV18 and TRBJ2-7, reads NAGVMQNPRHLVRRRGQEARLRCSPMKGHSHVYWYRQLPEEGLKFMVYLQKENIIDESGMPKERFSAEFPKEGPSILRIQQVVRGDSAAYFCASSPNRIGSDEQYFGPGTRLTVT.

The chain couples TRBV7-9 to TRBJ2-5; possibly TRBD1 for D (6 bases). Matching the DNA end better, TRBJ2-7 makes the J call doubtful. CDR1 SEHNR and CDR2 FQNEAQ come from the germline V gene (reference sequence). The CDR3 contains 13 residues. CDR3 bases: TGTGCCAGCAGCTTACGAGGGGGCTACGAGCAGTACTTC. It yields the protein CASSLRGGYEQYF.